One T cell receptor beta chain is described in this entry. This entry belongs to a study of shared clonotypes between healthy human individuals. V was clipped by 8 bases and J by 6 bases, with 14 bases between them. The germline CDR1 and CDR2 sequences are LNHDA and SQIVND (reference sequence). CDR3 length equals 12 residues. Naive CD8 cells, CD45RO-negative and positively selected for CCR7, excluded terminally differentiated effector memory CD45RA+ cells. Healthy HIV-negative adults without recent acute infections or vaccinations served as donors. Only in-frame clones appear in the TCRdb table, and some are missing; sequencing was by immunoSEQ multiplex PCR. The sample has about 2.2 million clones, about 92% seen once.

V is TRBV19 and J is TRBJ2-7; unclear D gene. The TCR sequence derives from a man aged 18-30 years in good health. Some clones in this sample may be carry-over from other donors' samples. The material sequenced was naive CD8+ T cells from PBMCs. CDR3 in amino acids: CASSQTHTEQYF. For the CDR3, the DNA is TGTGCCAGTTCCCAGACACATACCGAGCAGTACTTC.